This TCR beta chain comes out of a study of cytomegalovirus exposure and HLA in healthy donors. PCR amplification relied on 60 Vbeta primers (plus 13 Jbeta primers). Assay: immunoSEQ multiplex PCR; the TCRdb copy retains only in-frame clones and omits some. The table has about 180,000 clones, more than 70% seen once; the top ten hold about 0.39%. The TCR originated in a boy aged 2-15 years in good health and CMV-seronegative. The sequenced sample was PBMCs.

CDR3: CSVSQCEQFF. In DNA, the CDR3 is TGCAGCGTTTCTCAGTGTGAGCAGTTCTTC. V gene TRBV29-1 combines with J gene TRBJ2-1, with D hard to call. Germline-derived CDR1 and CDR2 are SQVTM and ANQGSEA. The V end lost 5 bases, the J end lost 9 bases, and 8 bases lay between the germline ends. There are 10 residues in the CDR3.